The sequence of this T cell receptor (beta chain) was determined in a study of beta chain features in type 1 diabetes. Overall study context: Similarity in age, gender and cell yields was seen between patients and healthy donors.

The entirety of the isolated RNA underwent reverse transcription, so expressed TCRB transcripts were sequenced. Libraries were prepared by immunoSEQ multiplex PCR; TCRdb keeps only in-frame clonotypes and omits some of them. This table holds under 550,000 clones, 10% to 12% found once. The CDR3 consists of 18 residues. Germline-derived CDR1 and CDR2 are LGHNA and YSLEER. Trimming took 0 bases from V and 4 from J, leaving 21 bases between them. A sort by CD45RO/CCR7/CD25/CD127/CD95/CD27 yielded CD4+ naive, central memory, regulatory and stem cell-like memory cells. The sample consisted of naive CD4+ T cells from blood. This sequence was found in a woman aged 18-29 years in good health. The gene calls are TRBV4-3 and TRBJ1-2; D unclear. The CDR3 DNA reads TGCGCCAGCAGCCAAGATCGTTTCTCGAAGGGAGAAATCTATGGCTACACCTTC. Protein: CASSQDRFSKGEIYGYTF.